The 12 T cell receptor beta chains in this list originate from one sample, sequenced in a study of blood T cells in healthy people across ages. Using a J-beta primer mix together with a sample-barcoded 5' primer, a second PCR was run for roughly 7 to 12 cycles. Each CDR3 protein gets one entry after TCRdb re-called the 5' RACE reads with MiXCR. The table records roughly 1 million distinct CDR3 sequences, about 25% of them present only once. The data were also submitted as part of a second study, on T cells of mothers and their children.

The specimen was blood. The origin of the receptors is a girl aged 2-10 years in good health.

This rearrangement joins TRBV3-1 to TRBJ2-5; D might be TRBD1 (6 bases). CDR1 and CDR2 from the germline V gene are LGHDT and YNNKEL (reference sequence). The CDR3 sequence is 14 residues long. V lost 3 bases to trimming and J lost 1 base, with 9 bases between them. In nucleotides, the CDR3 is TGTGCCAGCAGCCACAGACAGGTCCAAGAGACCCAGTACTTC. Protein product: CASSHRQVQETQYF.

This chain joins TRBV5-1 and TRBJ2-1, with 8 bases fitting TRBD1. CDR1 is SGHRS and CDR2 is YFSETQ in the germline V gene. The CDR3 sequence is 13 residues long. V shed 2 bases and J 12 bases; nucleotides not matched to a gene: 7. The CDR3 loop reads CASSFQGATPQFF. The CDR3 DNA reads TGCGCCAGCAGCTTTCAGGGGGCGACACCGCAGTTCTTC.

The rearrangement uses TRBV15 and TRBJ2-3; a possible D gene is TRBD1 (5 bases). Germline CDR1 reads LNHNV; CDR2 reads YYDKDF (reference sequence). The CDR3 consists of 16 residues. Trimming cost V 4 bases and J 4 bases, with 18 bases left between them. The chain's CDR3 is CATSTKGAPLADTQYF. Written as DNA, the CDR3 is TGTGCCACCAGCACCAAAGGGGCCCCCCTGGCAGATACGCAGTATTTT.

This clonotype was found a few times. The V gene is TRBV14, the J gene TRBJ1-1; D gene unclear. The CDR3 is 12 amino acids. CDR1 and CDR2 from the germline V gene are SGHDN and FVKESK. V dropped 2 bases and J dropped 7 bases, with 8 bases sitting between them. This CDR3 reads CASSQLTVEAFF. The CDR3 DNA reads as TGTGCCAGCAGCCAACTAACAGTTGAAGCTTTCTTT.

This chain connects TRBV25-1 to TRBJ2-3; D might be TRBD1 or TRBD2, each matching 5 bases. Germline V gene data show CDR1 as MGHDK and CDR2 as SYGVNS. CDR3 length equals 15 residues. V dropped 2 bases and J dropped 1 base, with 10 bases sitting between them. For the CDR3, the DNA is TGTGCCAGCAGTGAAAGGGGACCAGGCACAGATACGCAGTATTTT. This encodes CASSERGPGTDTQYF.

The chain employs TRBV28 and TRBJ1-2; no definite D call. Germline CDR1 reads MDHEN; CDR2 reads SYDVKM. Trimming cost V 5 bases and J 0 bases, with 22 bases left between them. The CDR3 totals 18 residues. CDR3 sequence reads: CASSPMLTPHRSNYGYTF. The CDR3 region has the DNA TGTGCCAGCAGTCCAATGTTAACCCCTCATCGTTCTAACTATGGCTACACCTTC.

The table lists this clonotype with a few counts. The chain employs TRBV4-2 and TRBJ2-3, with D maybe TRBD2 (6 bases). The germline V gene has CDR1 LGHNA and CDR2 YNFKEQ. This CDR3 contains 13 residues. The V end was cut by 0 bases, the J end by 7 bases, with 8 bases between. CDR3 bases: TGTGCCAGCAGCCAAGATCGGGGGAATACGCAGTATTTT. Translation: CASSQDRGNTQYF.

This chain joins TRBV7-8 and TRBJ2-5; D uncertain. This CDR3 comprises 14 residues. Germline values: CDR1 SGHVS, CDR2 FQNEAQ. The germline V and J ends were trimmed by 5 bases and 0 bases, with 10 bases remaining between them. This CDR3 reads CASSLGQDQETQYF. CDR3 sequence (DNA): TGTGCCAGCAGCCTAGGGCAGGACCAAGAGACCCAGTACTTC. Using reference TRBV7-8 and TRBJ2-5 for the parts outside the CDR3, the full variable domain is GAGVSQSPRYKVAKRGQDVALRCDPISGHVSLFWYQQALGQGPEFLTYFQNEAQLDKSGLPSDRFFAERPEGSVSTLKIQRTQQEDSAVYLCASSLGQDQETQYFGPGTRLLVL.

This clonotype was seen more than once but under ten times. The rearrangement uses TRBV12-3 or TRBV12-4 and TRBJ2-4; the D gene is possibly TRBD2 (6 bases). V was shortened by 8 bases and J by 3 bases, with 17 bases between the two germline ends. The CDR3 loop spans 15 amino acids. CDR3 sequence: CASSSWGVGKNIQYF. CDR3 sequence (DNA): TGTGCCAGCTCGTCATGGGGGGTGGGCAAAAACATTCAGTACTTC.

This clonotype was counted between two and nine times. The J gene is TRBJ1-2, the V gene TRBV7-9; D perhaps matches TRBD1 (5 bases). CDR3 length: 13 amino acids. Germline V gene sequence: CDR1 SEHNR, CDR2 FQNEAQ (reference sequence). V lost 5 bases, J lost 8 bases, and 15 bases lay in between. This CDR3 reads CASSPNPGPGYTF. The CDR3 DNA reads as TGTGCCAGCAGCCCAAACCCAGGGCCCGGCTACACCTTC.

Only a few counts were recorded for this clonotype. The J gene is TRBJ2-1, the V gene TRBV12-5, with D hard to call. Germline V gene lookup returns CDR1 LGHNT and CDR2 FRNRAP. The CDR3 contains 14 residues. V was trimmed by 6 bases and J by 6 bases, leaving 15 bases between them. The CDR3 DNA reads TGTGCTAGTGGACCCCGAGTTATTGTCAATGAGCAGTTCTTC. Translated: CASGPRVIVNEQFF.

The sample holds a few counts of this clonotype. CDR3 in DNA: TGTGCCACCGTACAGGGGGCCGGTTGGGGAGATACGCAGTATTTT. Amino acids: CATVQGAGWGDTQYF. The genes are TRBV15 and TRBJ2-3; 9 bases are shared with TRBD1. J lost 5 bases, V lost 8 bases, and 11 bases had no gene match. The germline V gene has CDR1 LNHNV and CDR2 YYDKDF (reference sequence). The CDR3 extends over 15 amino acids. The complete variable domain, with remaining parts taken from reference TRBV15 and TRBJ2-3, reads DAMVIQNPRYQVTQFGKPVTLSCSQTLNHNVMYWYQQKSSQAPKLLFHYYDKDFNNEADTPDNFQSRRPNTSFCFLDIRSPGLGDTAMYLCATVQGAGWGDTQYFGPGTRLTVL.